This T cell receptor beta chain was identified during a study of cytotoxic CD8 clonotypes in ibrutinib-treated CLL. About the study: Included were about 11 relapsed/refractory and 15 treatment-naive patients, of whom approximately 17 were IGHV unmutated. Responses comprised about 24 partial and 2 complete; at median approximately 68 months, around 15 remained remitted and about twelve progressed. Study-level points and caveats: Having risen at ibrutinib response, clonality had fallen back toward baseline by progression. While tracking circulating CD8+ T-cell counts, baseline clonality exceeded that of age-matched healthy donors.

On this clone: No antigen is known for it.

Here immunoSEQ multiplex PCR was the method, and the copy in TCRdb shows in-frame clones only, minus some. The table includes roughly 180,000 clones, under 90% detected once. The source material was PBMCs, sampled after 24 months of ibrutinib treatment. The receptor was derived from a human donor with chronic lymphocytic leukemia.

The CDR3 loop reads CASSRSSGTRNQPQHF. Here the CDR3 DNA reads TGTGCCAGCAGTCGTTCTTCCGGGACGCGAAATCAGCCCCAGCATTTT. V and J are TRBV7-2 and TRBJ1-5; D may be TRBD1 (5 bases). The germline V gene has CDR1 SGHTA and CDR2 FQGNSA. The length of the CDR3 is 16 residues. Trimming took off 6 bases at V and 4 bases at J, with 19 bases between the two ends. Complete variable domain (other parts from reference TRBV7-2 and TRBJ1-5): GAGVSQSPSNKVTEKGKDVELRCDPISGHTALYWYRQSLGQGLEFLIYFQGNSAPDKSGLPSDRFSAERTGGSVSTLTIQRTQQEDSAVYLCASSRSSGTRNQPQHFGDGTRLSIL.